This paragraph covers one T cell receptor (beta chain) sequence. No cognate antigen has been identified for it. The record has no base qualities; no much larger clone is one base away. The roughly 38 donors, aged about 6 to 95 years, were systemically healthy Caucasian individuals from Russia. About 10 milliliters of peripheral blood were drawn from each donor into EDTA-treated Vacutainer tubes. PBMCs were isolated by Ficoll-Paque density-gradient centrifugation, with at least 7 million obtained per sample. Total RNA was extracted from PBMCs with Trizol reagent, with at least 6 micrograms obtained per sample. The percentages of naive CD45RAhigh/CD27high T cells were determined by flow cytometry on a PBMC aliquot from every donor. V is cut by 6 bases and J by 4 bases, and the space between the germline ends is 12 bases. Via the germline V gene, CDR1 is MNHEY and CDR2 SVGAGI. The CDR3 covers 13 residues, taking in both the cysteine and the phenylalanine. The DNA shown is the 39-base CDR3, in frame from base 1.

This specimen belongs to a study of blood T cells in healthy people across ages (dated by TCRdb to the mid-2010s). The study in broad terms: Template switching captured roughly one uniquely barcoded TCR beta cDNA molecule per two T cells in model experiments. Donors were grouped into four age groups: young (average roughly 17 years), middle-aged (less than 40), aged (around 66) and long-lived (less than 85). The study analyzed two additional independent replicas of 1 million unique cDNA reads from the same blood draw for two donors, one aged 18 to 30 and one aged 80 or older. To avoid experimental bias, donors of different ages were distributed randomly across sequencing lanes. Age-related changes in TCR beta repertoire diversity were measured in the study by deep sequencing normalized with unique cDNA molecular identifiers.

Study-level results and caveats: Estimates of total diversity based on one million sequenced T cells were regarded as lower bounds and as underestimates. Compared with the aged group, the long-lived group had more naive CD4+ T cells, fewer expanded clones and increased TCR diversity, a pattern suggesting age selection. As age increased, observed TCR beta diversity per million T cells dropped in a roughly linear way, and a significant reduction was already evident by age roughly 36. The percentage of naive T cells measured by flow cytometry correlated strongly with observed TCR beta diversity. The CMV infection status of donors was not known, potentially confounding age-related changes in expanded clonotypes. Conclusive comparison of naive and antigen-experienced compartments was prevented by the profiling of bulk unsorted PBMCs.

Library method: 5' RACE. Data came from an Illumina HiSeq 2500. The second PCR ran for roughly 6 to 11 cycles and used a J-beta primer mix along with a sample-barcoded 5' primer. A unique molecular identifier was introduced onto each TCR beta cDNA molecule by a template-switch 5' adaptor carrying 12 random nucleotides. At least 2.5 million CDR3-containing paired-end reads were obtained from each sample. All of the RNA was converted into first-strand cDNA using the Mint cDNA synthesis kit, with a TRBC-specific oligonucleotide serving as the primer. Following uracil-DNA glycosylase treatment, all cDNA underwent a first 18-cycle PCR with the universal primers M1SS and BC2_uni_R. In the source study's methods: For normalization, 1 million high-quality reads were randomly selected from each sample, with every read carrying a distinct molecular identifier. Reads with shared molecular identifiers were discarded instead of being binned into consensus sequences. MiTCR, run with a Q25 quality threshold and the strictest error-elimination algorithm, handled CDR3 identification, clonotype clustering and error correction. A nonparametric unseen species model using Euler transformation provided a lower-bound estimate of total TCR beta diversity. Starting from the raw public reads, TCRdb applied fastp trimming at Q25, assembled clones with MiXCR and retained in-frame beta chains. When rows share a CDR3 protein, they turn into one entry using the most common DNA and genes. TCRdb, not the original authors, processed these V and J calls. The sample table holds approximately 800,000 distinct CDR3 sequences, of which 56% were seen once. The ten largest clonotypes hold roughly 24% of the sample.

The clonotype was recovered from a man aged 40-49 years in good health. Here the chain combines TRBV6-5 and TRBJ1-2, with the D gene not confidently named. Specimen: blood. The DNA is as follows: TGTGCCAGCAGACTTGGACGGGGCTATGGCTACACCTTC. Its protein is CASRLGRGYGYTF.